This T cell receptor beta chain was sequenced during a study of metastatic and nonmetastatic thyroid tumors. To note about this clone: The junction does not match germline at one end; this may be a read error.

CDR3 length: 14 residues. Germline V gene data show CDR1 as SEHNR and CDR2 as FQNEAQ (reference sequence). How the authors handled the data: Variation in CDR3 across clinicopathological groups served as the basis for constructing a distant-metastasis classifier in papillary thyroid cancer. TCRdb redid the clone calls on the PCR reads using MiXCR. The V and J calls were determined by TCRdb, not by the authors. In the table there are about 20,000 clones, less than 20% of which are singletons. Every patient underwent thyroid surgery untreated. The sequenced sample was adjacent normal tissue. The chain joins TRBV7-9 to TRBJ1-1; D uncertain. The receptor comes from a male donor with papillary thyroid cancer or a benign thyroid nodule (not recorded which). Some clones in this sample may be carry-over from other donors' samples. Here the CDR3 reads CASSLSLMNTEAFF. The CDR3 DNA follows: TGTGCCAGCAGCTTATCACTGATGAACACTGAAGCTTTCTTC.